These 4 T cell receptor beta chains were all obtained from the same sample, sequenced in a study of shared clonotypes between healthy human individuals. Measured with immunoSEQ multiplex PCR; TCRdb has only the in-frame clones, and not every one. The sample holds roughly 1,500,000 clones, under 99% seen once. Sequenced material: naive CD4+ T cells sorted from blood. Sample subset: CD45RA+ positively selected. Receptors originate from a man between 25 and 39 years old in good health.

The rearrangement links TRBV10-2 to TRBJ1-1; D is possibly TRBD1 (5 bases). CDR1 is WSHSY, CDR2 SAAADI, per germline. With 3 bases removed from V and 0 bases from J, the gap between germline ends came to 8 bases. The CDR3 totals 14 residues. The chain's CDR3 is CASSEKGMNTEAFF. CDR3 DNA: TGCGCCAGCAGTGAAAAGGGGATGAACACTGAAGCTTTCTTT.

The DNA for the CDR3 is TGCGCCAGCAGCTTGGTGACAGACGAGCAGTACTTC. The encoded protein is CASSLVTDEQYF. The chain has TRBV5-1 and TRBJ2-7, with D maybe TRBD1 (5 bases). The CDR3 contains 12 residues. Trimming took 0 bases from V and 5 from J, leaving 6 bases between them. In germline, CDR1 is SGHRS, CDR2 YFSETQ.

The chain recombines TRBV6-4 with TRBJ2-2; no clear D. Germline V lookup: CDR1 MRHNA, CDR2 SNTAGT. The V end lost 4 bases, the J end lost 2 bases, and 14 bases lay between the germline ends. This CDR3 region has 16 residues. The CDR3 reads CASSVLSKANTGELFF. The CDR3 DNA follows: TGTGCCAGCAGTGTTCTCTCAAAAGCCAACACCGGGGAGCTGTTTTTT.

This chain links TRBV27 with TRBJ1-4; 10 bases align to TRBD1. CDR1 is MNHEY and CDR2 is SMNVEV in the germline V gene (reference sequence). J was trimmed by 10 bases and V by 3 bases; bases with no gene match: 8. The CDR3 sequence is 15 residues long. The CDR3 loop is CASSFRDRGPLKLFF. The CDR3 bases are TGTGCCAGCAGTTTCCGGGACAGGGGACCATTAAAACTGTTTTTT.